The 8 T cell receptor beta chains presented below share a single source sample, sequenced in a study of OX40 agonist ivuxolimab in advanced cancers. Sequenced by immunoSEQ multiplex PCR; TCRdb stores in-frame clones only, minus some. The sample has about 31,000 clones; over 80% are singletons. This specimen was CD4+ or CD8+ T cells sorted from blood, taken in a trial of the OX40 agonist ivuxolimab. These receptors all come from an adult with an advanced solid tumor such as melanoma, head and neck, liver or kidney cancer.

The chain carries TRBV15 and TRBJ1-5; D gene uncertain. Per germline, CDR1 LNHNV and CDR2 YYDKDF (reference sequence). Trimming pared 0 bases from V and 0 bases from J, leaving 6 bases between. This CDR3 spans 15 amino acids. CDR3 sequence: CATSRDRTSNQPQHF. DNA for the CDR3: TGTGCCACCAGCAGAGATAGAACTAGCAATCAGCCCCAGCATTTT.

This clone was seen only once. The CDR3 DNA follows: TGTGCCAGCAGCGTGACCGGGGTAATTCCGACCCAGTACTTC. This sequence encodes CASSVTGVIPTQYF. This rearrangement joins TRBV9 to TRBJ2-5, with D possibly matching TRBD2 (5 bases). Trimming took 2 bases from V and 7 from J, leaving 15 bases between them. The CDR3 contains 14 residues. CDR1 SGDLS and CDR2 YYNGEE come from the germline V gene. Complete variable domain (other parts from reference TRBV9 and TRBJ2-5): DSGVTQTPKHLITATGQRVTLRCSPRSGDLSVYWYQQSLDQGLQFLIQYYNGEERAKGNILERFSAQQFPDLHSELNLSSLELGDSALYFCASSVTGVIPTQYFGPGTRLLVL.

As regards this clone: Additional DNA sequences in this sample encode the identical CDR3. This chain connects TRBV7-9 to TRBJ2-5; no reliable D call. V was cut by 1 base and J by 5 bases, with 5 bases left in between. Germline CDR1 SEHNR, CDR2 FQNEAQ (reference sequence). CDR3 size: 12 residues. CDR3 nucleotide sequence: TGTGCCAGCAGCTTAGTGGGTGAGACCCAGTACTTC. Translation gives CASSLVGETQYF. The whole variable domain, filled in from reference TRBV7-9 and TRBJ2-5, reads DTGVSQNPRHKITKRGQNVTFRCDPISEHNRLYWYRQTLGQGPEFLTYFQNEAQLEKSRLLSDRFSAERPKGSFSTLEIQRTEQGDSAMYLCASSLVGETQYFGPGTRLLVL.

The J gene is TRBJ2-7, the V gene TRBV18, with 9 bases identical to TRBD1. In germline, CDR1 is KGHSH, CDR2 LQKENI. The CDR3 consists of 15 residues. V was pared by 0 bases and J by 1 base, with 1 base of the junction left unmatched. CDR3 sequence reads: CASSPPGTGSYEQYF. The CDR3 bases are TGTGCCAGCTCACCACCCGGGACAGGGTCCTACGAGCAGTACTTC.

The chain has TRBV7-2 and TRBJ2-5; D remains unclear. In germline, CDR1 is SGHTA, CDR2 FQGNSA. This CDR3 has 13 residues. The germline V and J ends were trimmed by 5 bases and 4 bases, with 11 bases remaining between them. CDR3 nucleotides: TGTGCCAGCAGCCCCCTTATCCCAGAGACCCAGTACTTC. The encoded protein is CASSPLIPETQYF.

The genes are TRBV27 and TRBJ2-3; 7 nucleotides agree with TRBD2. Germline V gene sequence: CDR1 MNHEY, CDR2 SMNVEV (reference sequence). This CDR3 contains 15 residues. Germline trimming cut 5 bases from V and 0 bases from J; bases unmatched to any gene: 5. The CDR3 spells CASSGGLTSTDTQYF. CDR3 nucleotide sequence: TGTGCCAGCAGTGGGGGACTAACTAGCACAGATACGCAGTATTTT.

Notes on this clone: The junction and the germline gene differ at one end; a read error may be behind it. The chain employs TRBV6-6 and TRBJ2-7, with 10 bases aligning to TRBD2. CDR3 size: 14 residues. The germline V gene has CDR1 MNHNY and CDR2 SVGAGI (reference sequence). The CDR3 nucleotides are TGTGCCAGCAGTCACACTAGCGGGACCTACGGGCAGTACTTC. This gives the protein CASSHTSGTYGQYF.

The CDR3 DNA is TGCGCCAGCAGTGACGGGACAGGGGGTGGTGGAAACACCATATATTTT. This codes for CASSDGTGGGGNTIYF. This rearrangement joins TRBV10-2 to TRBJ1-3, with 11 bases fitting TRBD1. Unmatched junction bases numbered 4, after V lost 3 bases and J lost 3 bases. This CDR3 has 16 residues. Germline V gives CDR1 WSHSY, CDR2 SAAADI.